Listed below are T cell receptor beta chains from one sample, sequenced in a study of cytomegalovirus exposure and HLA in healthy donors. Only in-frame clones appear in the TCRdb table, and some are missing; sequencing was by immunoSEQ multiplex PCR. The table includes 100,000 to 150,000 clones, 70% to 80% detected once. Sequencing was performed on PBMCs. The receptor set was obtained from a man in his forties or fifties in good health and CMV-seropositive. Each CDR3 is given with its conserved first and last residue. The D gene is left open where the match is weak. Where a row states a size, it is once, few, many or the class of an expanded clone; other rows omit it.

clone_size d_call j_call v_call cdr3_nt cdr3_aa
NA TRBD2 TRBJ2-3 TRBV19 TGTGCCAGTAGTATTGGTACTAGCGGGAATAGAGATACGCAGTATTTT CASSIGTSGNRDTQYF
NA NA TRBJ1-6 TRBV27 TGTGCCAGCAGTTTATCGGTGGCGGCGGTGAATTCACCCCTCCACTTT CASSLSVAAVNSPLHF
NA NA TRBJ1-1 TRBV11-2 TGTGCCAGCAGCATACGGAGGGAGTTGAACACTGAAGCTTTCTTT CASSIRRELNTEAFF
NA TRBD1 TRBJ1-2 TRBV5-1 TGCGCCAGCGGAAGACAGGGGACGGATGGCTACACCTTC CASGRQGTDGYTF
NA TRBD1 TRBJ2-7 TRBV5-6 TGTGCCAGCAGCCCGGGCCGGACAGGGATCGACGAGCAGTACTTC CASSPGRTGIDEQYF
NA NA TRBJ1-3 TRBV7-8 TGTGCCAGCAGCTTAGGGACAGAGGGAAACACCATATATTTT CASSLGTEGNTIYF
few NA TRBJ2-3 TRBV5-4 TGTGCCAGCAGCGGCCCGTCTAGCACAGATACGCAGTATTTT CASSGPSSTDTQYF
NA TRBD2 TRBJ2-4 TRBV15 TGTGCCACCAGCAGAGCCCCGGGGAGGGTAAACATTCAGTACTTC CATSRAPGRVNIQYF
NA NA TRBJ1-2 TRBV28 TGTGCCAGCAGTGAAGCGCAGACCTATGGCTACACCTTC CASSEAQTYGYTF
NA NA TRBJ2-1 TRBV5-1 TGCGCCAGCAGCACAGGGTCTTACAATGAGCAGTTCTTC CASSTGSYNEQFF
NA TRBD2 TRBJ2-1 TRBV6-1 TGTGCCAGCAGTGCCTTAACTAGCGGGGGGCACAATGAGCAGTTCTTC CASSALTSGGHNEQFF
NA TRBD1 TRBJ2-1 TRBV2 TGTGCCAGCGGGACGGGACAGGGGCTCGATGAGCAGTTCTTC CASGTGQGLDEQFF
NA NA TRBJ1-5 TRBV2 TGTGCCAGCAGAAAAGAGGAGCAGCCCCAGCATTTT CASRKEEQPQHF
NA TRBD2 TRBJ2-3 TRBV6-1 TGTGCCAGCTTTGGACTAGCGGGGGTCCACCCAACGCAGTATTTT CASFGLAGVHPTQYF
NA NA TRBJ2-3 TRBV9 TGTGCCAGCAGCGTGGGACAAGCAGATACGCAGTATTTT CASSVGQADTQYF
NA NA TRBJ2-7 TRBV30 TGTGCCTGGAGTGCCTCGGGGGACCACGAGCAGTACTTC CAWSASGDHEQYF
NA TRBD1 TRBJ2-1 TRBV27 TGTGCCAGCAAGGTCGGGACAGGCTATAATGAGCAGTTCTTC CASKVGTGYNEQFF
NA NA TRBJ1-1 TRBV10-1 TGCGCCAGCAGTGAGTCGGGGAGGGTGAACACTGAAGCTTTCTTT CASSESGRVNTEAFF
NA NA TRBJ1-1 TRBV7-9 TGTGCCAGCAGCCAGAGCGACCCCACGAAAAAGAACACTGAAGCTTTCTTT CASSQSDPTKKNTEAFF
once NA TRBJ2-2 TRBV29-1 TGCAGCGTTGAAAGGGATAGCGGCGGGGAGCTGTTTTTT CSVERDSGGELFF
NA NA TRBJ1-1 TRBV7-3 TGTGCCAGCAGCCCAGGGTATAGCACTGAAGCTTTCTTT CASSPGYSTEAFF